This T cell receptor (beta chain) was observed in a study of blood T cell repertoires in COVID-19. Germline-derived CDR1 and CDR2 are SNHLY and FYNNEI. This CDR3 region has 14 residues. Trimming pared 6 bases from V and 5 bases from J, leaving 16 bases between. Data came from immunoSEQ multiplex PCR; TCRdb stores just in-frame clones and leaves some out. The sample carries 250,000 to 300,000 clones, 80% to 90% recorded once. Input material: peripheral blood. V gene TRBV2 combines with J gene TRBJ2-5; a possible D gene is TRBD2 (6 bases). The origin of this receptor is a woman in her 70s with acute or convalescent COVID-19. This CDR3 is CASSARVGRETQYF. The CDR3, as DNA: TGTGCCAGCAGCGCTCGGGTGGGGAGGGAGACCCAGTACTTC.